This T cell receptor beta chain was identified during a study of T cell repertoires in cytomegalovirus infection. TCRdb fed the reads into MiXCR, producing one record per CDR3 protein. This sample has fewer than 1,000,000 distinct CDR3 sequences, with around 30% found just once. This clonotype turned up a few times. Its antigen is still unknown. The germline V and J ends were trimmed by 8 bases and 4 bases, with 12 bases remaining between them. Germline CDR1 is ENHRY and CDR2 is SYGVKD. The CDR3 spans 12 residues. Study results and caveats: CMV carriers having the relevant HLA were flagged by cumulative public TCR beta family frequency. HLA-C-restricted CMV-specific TCR beta clonotypes were dominant in the ex vivo response.

Specimen: cultured CD8+ T cells from PBMCs, collected from culture after CMV antigen stimulation. This TCR was sampled from a human donor in good health (CMV status not recorded). Some clones in this sample may be carry-over from other donors' samples. The chain is built from TRBV10-3 and TRBJ2-7; D possibly corresponds to TRBD2 (5 bases). CDR3 region: CAIGGSLYEQYV. CDR3 DNA sequence: TGTGCCATCGGAGGCAGCTTATACGAGCAGTACGTC.